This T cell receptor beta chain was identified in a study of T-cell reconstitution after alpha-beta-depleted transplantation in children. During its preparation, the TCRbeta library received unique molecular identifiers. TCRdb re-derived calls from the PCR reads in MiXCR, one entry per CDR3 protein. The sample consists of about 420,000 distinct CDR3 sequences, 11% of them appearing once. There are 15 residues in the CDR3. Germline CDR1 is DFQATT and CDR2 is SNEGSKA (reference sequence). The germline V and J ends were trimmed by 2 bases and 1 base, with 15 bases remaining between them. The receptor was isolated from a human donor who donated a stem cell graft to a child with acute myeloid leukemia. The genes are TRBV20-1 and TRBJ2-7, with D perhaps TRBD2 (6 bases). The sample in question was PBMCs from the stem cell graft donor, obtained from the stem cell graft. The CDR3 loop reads CSARPPRGRSYEQYF. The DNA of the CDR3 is TGCAGTGCTAGACCCCCGCGGGGCAGGTCCTACGAGCAGTACTTC.